This T cell receptor beta chain comes out of a study of human thymus T cells. To note about this clone: Its specificity is unknown.

Here immunoSEQ multiplex PCR was the method, and the copy in TCRdb shows in-frame clones only, minus some. This repertoire shows 120,000 or so clones, around 94% found once; its top ten account for 0.02% to 0.025%. Findings and caveats of the study: V and J gene usage appeared biased in thymic and blood repertoires. Related research has reported that thymic repertoires overlap highly among unrelated individuals.

Corrective cardiac operations yielded the resected thymus tissue. Donation came from healthy Finnish infants having corrective surgery for congenital heart defects. Source material: thymus tissue. The sequence came from a boy less than two years old with a congenital heart defect but otherwise immunologically healthy.

The DNA for the CDR3 is TGTGCCAGCAGCCCAGGACGAGGGAGAGGCTACGAGCAGTACTTC. Its translation: CASSPGRGRGYEQYF. The J gene is TRBJ2-7, the V gene TRBV7-2, with D tentatively TRBD2 (5 bases). The V end lost 5 bases, the J end lost 3 bases, and 17 bases lay between the germline ends. Germline CDR1 and CDR2: SGHTA and FQGNSA. CDR3 length equals 15 residues.